Below, 32 T cell receptor beta chains from the same sample are listed, as sequenced in a study of T cells in Graves' hyperthyroidism and ophthalmopathy. Amplification of TCR beta CDR3 regions was performed using RNA transcripts as template. HTBI primers were used for first-round RT-PCR of the TCR CDR3. A single record per CDR3 protein comes from TCRdb applying MiXCR to the multiplex PCR reads. The repertoire holds around 570,000 distinct CDR3 sequences, with approximately 20% as singletons. Sample: blood. The receptors stem from a man between 35 and 55 years old with Graves' ophthalmopathy.

This clonotype appeared a few times. Lacking the conserved final phenylalanine or tryptophan, this CDR3 likely reflects a read error. The CDR3 sequence is CSAEPPSSYEQYL. In DNA, the CDR3 is TGCAGTGCTGAACCACCCAGCTCCTACGAGCAGTACCTC. V gene TRBV20-1 combines with J gene TRBJ2-7; no definite D call. The CDR3 has 13 amino acids. Germline lookup yields CDR1 DFQATT and CDR2 SNEGSKA (reference sequence). Deletions cut 5 bases from V and 0 bases from J, with 11 bases between.

The chain couples TRBV6-1 to TRBJ2-2; D possibly uses TRBD1 or TRBD2 (5 bases each). The CDR3 extends over 14 amino acids. V was trimmed by 11 bases and J by 3 bases, leaving 16 bases between them. Germline lookup yields CDR1 MNHNS and CDR2 SASEGT. The CDR3, as DNA: TGTGCCTCCAGCGGTAGGACATACACCGGGGAGCTGTTTTTT. It codes for CASSGRTYTGELFF.

On this clonotype itself: A much larger clone lies one base from this, so it may be a read error. The gene calls are TRBV12-3 or TRBV12-4 and TRBJ2-2; 7 positions agree with TRBD2. This CDR3 spans 13 amino acids. The chain's CDR3 is CASGRANTGGLFF. The CDR3 DNA is TGTGCCAGCGGGAGGGCCAACACCGGGGGGCTGTTTTTT.

This clonotype was found a few times. The chain is built from TRBV11-2 and TRBJ2-1, with 15 bases aligning to TRBD2. CDR3 length: 19 amino acids. Germline V gene sequence: CDR1 SGHAT, CDR2 FQNNGV. With V trimmed by 8 bases and J by 5 bases, 16 bases remained unmatched. The CDR3 DNA reads TGTGCCAGCGGATACCCCCCTACCGGGACTAGCGGGGGGCACAATGAGCAGTTCTTC. It is translated as CASGYPPTGTSGGHNEQFF. The full variable domain, completed using reference TRBV11-2 and TRBJ2-1, is EAGVAQSPRYKIIEKRQSVAFWCNPISGHATLYWYQQILGQGPKLLIQFQNNGVVDDSQLPKDRFSAERLKGVDSTLKIQPAKLEDSAVYLCASGYPPTGTSGGHNEQFFGPGTRLTVL.

This sequence joins TRBV12-3 or TRBV12-4 and TRBJ2-3; D gene ambiguous. CDR3 length equals 15 residues. The V end was cut by 7 bases, the J end by 1 base, with 15 bases between. CDR3 nucleotides: TGTGCCAGCACGTGGGTCAGCCTGGGCACAGATACGCAGTATTTT. As protein: CASTWVSLGTDTQYF.

CDR3 DNA sequence: TGCAGCGTTGAAGAGGGACAGATCTATGGCTACACCTTC. Protein product: CSVEEGQIYGYTF. This chain joins TRBV29-1 and TRBJ1-2, with 7 nucleotides matching TRBD1. Per germline, CDR1 SQVTM and CDR2 ANQGSEA. There are 13 residues in the CDR3. V dropped 0 bases and J dropped 4; count of bases not matched to a gene: 2.

V gene TRBV9 combines with J gene TRBJ1-3; D gene uncertain. The CDR3 is 14 residues long. CDR1 and CDR2 from the germline V gene are SGDLS and YYNGEE. The V end was cut by 2 bases, the J end by 0 bases, with 6 bases between. The CDR3 DNA is TGTGCCAGCAGCGTCCAGAGCTCTGGAAACACCATATATTTT. The encoded protein is CASSVQSSGNTIYF.

Ten or more counts support this clonotype. The chain carries TRBV20-1 and TRBJ2-3; D possibly corresponds to TRBD1 (6 bases). Trimming shortened V by 4 bases and J by 1 base, and 15 bases separated the two germline ends. CDR1 and CDR2 from the germline V gene are DFQATT and SNEGSKA (reference sequence). This CDR3 contains 15 residues. The CDR3 sequence is CSAIDRRRRTDTQYF. The CDR3 DNA reads TGCAGTGCTATTGACAGGAGGCGTCGCACAGATACGCAGTATTTT.

The CDR3 reads CASSGSRDTQYF. The CDR3 DNA reads TGTGCCAGCAGCGGGAGTCGTGATACGCAGTATTTT. The chain joins TRBV9 to TRBJ2-3, with D hard to call. V gave up 3 bases and J gave up 6 bases, with 8 bases separating them. Looked up from germline, CDR1 is SGDLS and CDR2 is YYNGEE. CDR3 length equals 12 residues.

This clonotype was seen more than once but under ten times. The V gene is TRBV28, the J gene TRBJ1-5; D is unclear. The CDR3 is made up of 14 amino acids. Germline loops: CDR1 MDHEN, CDR2 SYDVKM. Trimming removed 2 bases from V and 0 bases from J, with 5 bases in between. CDR3 protein: CASSLEYSNQPQHF. The CDR3 coding sequence is TGTGCCAGCAGTTTAGAGTATAGCAATCAGCCCCAGCATTTT.

The table lists this clonotype with many counts. This rearrangement joins TRBV12-3 or TRBV12-4 to TRBJ1-2; 8 bases are shared with TRBD1. The CDR3 is 17 amino acids. V shed 2 bases and J 3 bases; nucleotides not matched to a gene: 11. CDR3 loop: CASSLPDRGPDDYGYTF. CDR3 sequence (DNA): TGTGCCAGCAGTTTACCCGACAGGGGCCCTGATGACTATGGCTACACCTTC.

This clonotype was seen repeatedly, ten times or more. The gene calls are TRBV6-2 or TRBV6-3 and TRBJ2-7; no reliable D call. From germline, CDR1 is MNHEY and CDR2 SVGEGT. The V end lost 2 bases, the J end lost 3 bases, and 11 bases lay between the germline ends. CDR3 length equals 14 residues. The chain's CDR3 is CASSYNIPLYEQYF. CDR3 sequence (DNA): TGTGCCAGCAGTTACAACATACCCCTCTACGAGCAGTACTTC.

The chain carries TRBV4-1 and TRBJ2-7; 7 bases are shared with TRBD1. V lost 4 bases to trimming and J lost 0 bases; unmatched junction nucleotides: 9. Germline loops: CDR1 MGHRA, CDR2 YSYEKL. CDR3 length: 16 residues. CDR3 nucleotides: TGCGCCAGCAGCCTCGAGACAGGGCCCAGCTCCTACGAGCAGTACTTC. It specifies CASSLETGPSSYEQYF.

The table lists this clonotype with many counts. V and J are TRBV28 and TRBJ1-1, with D uncertain. CDR3 size: 13 residues. V lost 6 bases and J lost 5, with 13 bases in between. Germline V gives CDR1 MDHEN, CDR2 SYDVKM. CDR3 coding DNA: TGTGCCAGCAGGTTAGTCTACTCGACTGAAGCTTTCTTT. This translates into CASRLVYSTEAFF.

The CDR3 loop reads CASSFFGSPGQGSEQYF. CDR3 DNA: TGTGCCAGCAGTTTTTTTGGTTCCCCGGGACAGGGTTCCGAGCAGTACTTC. The chain employs TRBV2 and TRBJ2-7; TRBD1 agrees at 9 bases. Germline lookup yields CDR1 SNHLY and CDR2 FYNNEI. With V trimmed by 5 bases and J by 6 bases, 17 bases remained unmatched. There are 17 residues in the CDR3.

Many counts were recorded for this clonotype. The CDR3 is CASSQGGRGDEQFF. The CDR3 DNA sequence: TGTGCCAGCAGCCAAGGGGGCCGGGGCGATGAGCAGTTCTTC. This sequence joins TRBV7-6 and TRBJ2-1; 7 positions match TRBD1. CDR1 and CDR2 (germline): SGHVS, FNYEAQ. V dropped 5 bases and J dropped 8; count of bases not matched to a gene: 9. This CDR3 region has 14 residues.

This clonotype appeared many times. The chain carries TRBV10-3 and TRBJ2-5; either TRBD1 or TRBD2 may fit D (5 bases each). Germline V gives CDR1 ENHRY, CDR2 SYGVKD. CDR3 length: 13 amino acids. Between the trimmed V and J ends, which lost 10 bases and 2 bases, there was a span of 14 bases. Here the CDR3 reads CATSGTVQETQYF. The CDR3 DNA sequence: TGTGCCACCTCCGGGACGGTACAAGAGACCCAGTACTTC.

This clonotype was recorded at least ten times. The rearrangement links TRBV11-2 to TRBJ2-5; 10 bases map to TRBD2. CDR3 length equals 16 residues. Trimming cost V 2 bases and J 2 bases; bases outside gene matches: 5. From germline, CDR1 is SGHAT and CDR2 FQNNGV. As DNA, the CDR3 is TGTGCCAGCAGCTTAACTAGCGGGGCAGGGCAAGAGACCCAGTACTTC. This gives the protein CASSLTSGAGQETQYF. The whole variable domain, filled in from reference TRBV11-2 and TRBJ2-5, reads EAGVAQSPRYKIIEKRQSVAFWCNPISGHATLYWYQQILGQGPKLLIQFQNNGVVDDSQLPKDRFSAERLKGVDSTLKIQPAKLEDSAVYLCASSLTSGAGQETQYFGPGTRLLVL.

The sample holds many counts of this clonotype. This rearrangement joins TRBV28 to TRBJ2-7; 8 bases fit TRBD2. The V gene's germline CDR1 is MDHEN and CDR2 SYDVKM. V lost 3 bases and J lost 4; bases outside the gene matches: 2. The CDR3 extends over 13 amino acids. The CDR3 coding sequence is TGTGCCAGCAGTTTTCGCGGGAGGTACGAGCAGTACTTC. This gives the protein CASSFRGRYEQYF.

In regard to this clonotype: Sequence at one end of the junction differs from germline and may be a read error. The V call is TRBV11-2, the J call TRBJ2-7; the D gene is possibly TRBD1 (5 bases). The CDR3 covers 14 residues. Germline assignment: CDR1 SGHAT and CDR2 FQNNGV. The CDR3 DNA sequence: TGCGCCAGCAGCCAAGGAATACAGGCTGACGAGCAGTACTTC. As protein: CASSQGIQADEQYF.

The chain couples TRBV9 to TRBJ1-3; 7 bases match TRBD1. After removal of 3 bases from V and 3 bases from J, the junction contained 6 bases not matched to a gene. The CDR3 is 15 residues long. Per the germline V gene, CDR1 is SGDLS and CDR2 is YYNGEE. CDR3 bases: TGTGCCAGCAGCGCCAGGGGGTCGGTTGGAAACACCATATATTTT. It specifies CASSARGSVGNTIYF.

This chain uses TRBV20-1 with TRBJ2-5; 8 nucleotides line up with TRBD2. CDR3 length equals 16 residues. V was pared by 5 bases and J by 1 base, with 12 bases of the junction left unmatched. Germline V gene sequence: CDR1 DFQATT, CDR2 SNEGSKA (reference sequence). Here the CDR3 DNA reads TGCAGTGCTGGAGGAGGTAGCGGGGCGTTCCAAGAGACCCAGTACTTC. As protein: CSAGGGSGAFQETQYF.

The rearrangement links TRBV30 to TRBJ2-3; 7 bases agree with TRBD1. V was clipped by 5 bases and J by 5 bases; unmatched bases: 4. In germline, CDR1 is GTSNPN, CDR2 SVGIG (reference sequence). There are 12 residues in the CDR3. The CDR3 DNA reads TGTGCCTGGGCTCCAGGGGGAGATACGCAGTATTTT. Residues: CAWAPGGDTQYF.

This clonotype was observed a few times. The gene calls are TRBV7-9 and TRBJ2-5; a possible D gene is TRBD1 (6 bases). Germline CDR1 SEHNR, CDR2 FQNEAQ (reference sequence). Trimming pared 5 bases from V and 1 base from J, leaving 11 bases between. The CDR3 has 14 residues. Written as DNA, the CDR3 is TGTGCCAGCAGCCCGACAGGTCTCCAAGAGACCCAGTACTTC. Translation gives CASSPTGLQETQYF.

This clonotype was observed many times. The rearrangement links TRBV10-3 to TRBJ2-3; no firm D call. V was shortened by 0 bases and J by 6 bases, with 7 bases between the two germline ends. CDR1 is ENHRY and CDR2 is SYGVKD in the germline V gene. CDR3 size: 13 residues. The CDR3 spells CAISESNGDTQYF. The CDR3 nucleotides are TGTGCCATCAGTGAGTCGAACGGGGATACGCAGTATTTT.

J is TRBJ2-7 and V is TRBV9; D gene ambiguous. This CDR3 contains 14 residues. With 4 bases removed from V and 5 bases from J, the gap between germline ends came to 16 bases. Germline values: CDR1 SGDLS, CDR2 YYNGEE. The CDR3 reads CASSPQMVPHEQYF. CDR3 nucleotide sequence: TGTGCCAGCAGCCCTCAGATGGTGCCCCACGAGCAGTACTTC.

The chain employs TRBV9 and TRBJ2-5, with D unclear. V was clipped by 1 base and J by 2 bases, with 9 bases between them. This CDR3 is 14 amino acids long. CDR1 is SGDLS, CDR2 YYNGEE, per germline. The CDR3 protein is CASSVTNYQETQYF. CDR3 coding DNA: TGTGCCAGCAGCGTAACGAATTATCAAGAGACCCAGTACTTC.

The chain carries TRBV3-1 and TRBJ2-5; the match to TRBD2 covers 12 bases. V was pared by 4 bases and J by 1 base, with 4 bases of the junction left unmatched. The CDR3 length is 16 residues. Per the germline V gene, CDR1 is LGHDT and CDR2 is YNNKEL (reference sequence). The CDR3 is CASSLLAGGIQETQYF. For the CDR3, the DNA is TGTGCCAGCAGCCTTCTAGCGGGAGGGATCCAAGAGACCCAGTACTTC.

This clonotype was detected only a few times. The chain is built from TRBV19 and TRBJ2-2; D is possibly TRBD2 (5 bases). V was pared by 5 bases and J by 7 bases, with 11 bases between. The CDR3 length is 13 residues. Germline lookup yields CDR1 LNHDA and CDR2 SQIVND (reference sequence). Here the CDR3 reads CASSPERIGELFF. CDR3 bases: TGTGCCAGTAGTCCCGAGCGGATCGGGGAGCTGTTTTTT. The full variable domain, its missing parts supplied by reference TRBV19 and TRBJ2-2, is DGGITQSPKYLFRKEGQNVTLSCEQNLNHDAMYWYRQDPGQGLRLIYYSQIVNDFQKGDIAEGYSVSREKKESFPLTVTSAQKNPTAFYLCASSPERIGELFFGEGSRLTVL.

This clonotype was seen only a few times. V gene TRBV29-1 combines with J gene TRBJ2-7; tentative D call: TRBD2 (6 bases). The CDR3 is 13 residues long. Trimming left V 5 bases short and J 0 bases short, with 11 bases between. In germline, CDR1 is SQVTM, CDR2 ANQGSEA. This CDR3 is CSVLLATSYEQYF. DNA for the CDR3: TGCAGCGTTCTTCTAGCGACCTCCTACGAGCAGTACTTC.

This clonotype was detected ten times or more. V gene TRBV28 combines with J gene TRBJ2-1, with 8 bases fitting TRBD2. Unmatched junction bases numbered 7, after V lost 6 bases and J lost 3 bases. Germline CDR1 and CDR2: MDHEN and SYDVKM. CDR3 length equals 15 residues. This CDR3 reads CASRGREGLYNEQFF. The CDR3 DNA reads as TGTGCCAGCAGAGGTCGGGAGGGCCTCTACAATGAGCAGTTCTTC.

This clonotype appeared a few times. This sequence joins TRBV6-1 and TRBJ2-5; TRBD2 matches at 7 bases. This CDR3 is 14 amino acids long. Trimming took 7 bases from V and 0 from J; bases not matched to a gene: 5. Germline CDR1 reads MNHNS; CDR2 reads SASEGT. CDR3 loop: CASKSGLYQETQYF. The CDR3 DNA reads as TGTGCCAGCAAGTCGGGACTATACCAAGAGACCCAGTACTTC.